Below, one TCR beta chain is given with its context. Cohorts were based on clinical histories the participants reported. The data were taken from a study of blood T cell repertoires in COVID-19. Germline CDR1 and CDR2: KGHSH and LQKENI. V lost 0 bases to trimming and J lost 8 bases; unmatched junction nucleotides: 6. CDR3 length: 16 residues. In the authors' methods: The assay estimated nucleated cells by amplifying reference gene primers. The method was immunoSEQ multiplex PCR; TCRdb's version includes in-frame clones alone and lacks a portion of them. Clone size and V and J calls were adopted from that table, with D and trimming inferred from the DNA. This sample carries more than 250,000 clones, more than 75% of them seen once, and the ten largest clones take over 9.5%.

The chain combines TRBV18 with TRBJ2-1, with TRBD1 identical over 11 bases. The clonotype was recovered from a woman aged 18-29 years who had recovered from COVID-19. The material sequenced was PBMCs or T cells enriched from blood (not recorded which). CDR3 sequence reads: CASSPPGTGGRDEQFF. In DNA, the CDR3 is TGTGCCAGCTCACCACCTGGGACAGGGGGACGAGATGAGCAGTTCTTC. Drawing the rest from reference TRBV18 and TRBJ2-1, the complete variable domain is NAGVMQNPRHLVRRRGQEARLRCSPMKGHSHVYWYRQLPEEGLKFMVYLQKENIIDESGMPKERFSAEFPKEGPSILRIQQVVRGDSAAYFCASSPPGTGGRDEQFFGPGTRLTVL.